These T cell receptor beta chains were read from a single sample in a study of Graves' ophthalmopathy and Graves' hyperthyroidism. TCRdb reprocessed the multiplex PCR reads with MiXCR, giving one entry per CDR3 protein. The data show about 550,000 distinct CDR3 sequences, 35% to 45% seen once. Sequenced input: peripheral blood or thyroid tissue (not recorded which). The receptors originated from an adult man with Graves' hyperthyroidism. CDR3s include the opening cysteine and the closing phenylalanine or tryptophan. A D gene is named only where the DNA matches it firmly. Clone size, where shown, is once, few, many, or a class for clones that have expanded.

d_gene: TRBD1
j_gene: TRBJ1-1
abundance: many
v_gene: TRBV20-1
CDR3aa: CSASAGGGSTEAFF
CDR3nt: TGCAGTGCTTCCGCAGGAGGGGGCAGCACTGAAGCTTTCTTT

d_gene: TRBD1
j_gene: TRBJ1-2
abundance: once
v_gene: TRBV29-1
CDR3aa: CSVTGLRDRENYGYTF
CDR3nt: TGCAGCGTCACGGGCCTCAGGGACAGAGAAAACTATGGCTACACCTTC

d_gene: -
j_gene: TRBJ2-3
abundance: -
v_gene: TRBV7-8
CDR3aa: CASSYSLGSNTDTQYF
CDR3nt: TGTGCCAGCAGTTACTCTTTGGGTAGCAACACAGATACGCAGTATTTT

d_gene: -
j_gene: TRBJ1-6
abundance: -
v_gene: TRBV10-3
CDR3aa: CAITIGGGQSPLHF
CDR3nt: TGTGCCATCACCATCGGGGGGGGGCAATCACCCCTCCACTTT

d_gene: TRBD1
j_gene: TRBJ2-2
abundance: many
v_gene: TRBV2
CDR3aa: CASSMDRGTGELFF
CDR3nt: TGTGCCAGCAGTATGGACAGGGGCACCGGGGAGCTGTTTTTT

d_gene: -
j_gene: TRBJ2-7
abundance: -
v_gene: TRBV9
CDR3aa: CASSQAGSFYEQYF
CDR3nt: TGCGCCAGCAGCCAGGCGGGGTCCTTCTACGAGCAGTACTTC

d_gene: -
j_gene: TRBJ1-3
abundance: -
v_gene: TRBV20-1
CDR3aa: CSARQGSGNTIYF
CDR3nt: TGCAGTGCTAGGCAGGGCTCTGGAAACACCATATATTTT

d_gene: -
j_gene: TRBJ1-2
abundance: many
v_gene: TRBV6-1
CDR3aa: CASSEGHLANYGYTF
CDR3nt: TGTGCCAGCAGTGAAGGGCACCTAGCTAACTATGGCTACACCTTC

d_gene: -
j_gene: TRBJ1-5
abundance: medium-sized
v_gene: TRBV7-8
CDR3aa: CASSLAERSNQPQHF
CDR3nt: TGTGCCAGCAGCTTAGCGGAGAGGAGCAATCAGCCCCAGCATTTT

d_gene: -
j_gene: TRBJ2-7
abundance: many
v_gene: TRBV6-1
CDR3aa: CASSEPGSYEQYF
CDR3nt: TGTGCCAGCAGTGAACCGGGAAGCTACGAGCAGTACTTC

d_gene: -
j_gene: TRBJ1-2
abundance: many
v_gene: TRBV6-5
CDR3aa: CASSYRTSYGYTF
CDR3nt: TGTGCCAGCAGTTATCGGACAAGCTATGGCTACACCTTC

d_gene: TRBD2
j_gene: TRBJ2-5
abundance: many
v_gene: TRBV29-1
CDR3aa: CSVEVAIETSGSRQETQYF
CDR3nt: TGCAGCGTTGAAGTAGCGATAGAGACTAGCGGGAGCCGCCAAGAGACCCAGTACTTC

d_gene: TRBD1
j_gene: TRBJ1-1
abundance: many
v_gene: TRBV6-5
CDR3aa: CASSTTGETEAFF
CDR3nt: TGTGCCAGCAGTACGACAGGGGAAACTGAAGCTTTCTTT

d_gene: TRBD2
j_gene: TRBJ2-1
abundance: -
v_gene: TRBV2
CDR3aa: CASSEVGLAGENEQFF
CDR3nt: TGTGCCAGCAGTGAAGTTGGGCTAGCGGGTGAGAATGAGCAGTTCTTC

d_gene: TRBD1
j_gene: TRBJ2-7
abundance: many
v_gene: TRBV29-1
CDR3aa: CSVGFSGTGTYEQYF
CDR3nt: TGCAGCGTTGGGTTCTCAGGGACAGGGACTTACGAGCAGTACTTC

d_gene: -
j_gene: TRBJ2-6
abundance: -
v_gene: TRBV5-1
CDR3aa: CASSFAPGRHSGANVLTF
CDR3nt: TGCGCCAGCAGCTTCGCCCCGGGACGGCACTCTGGGGCCAACGTCCTGACTTTC

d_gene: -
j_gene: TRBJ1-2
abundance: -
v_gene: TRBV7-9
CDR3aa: CASSLGGLGYTF
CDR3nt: TGTGCCAGCAGCTTAGGGGGACTAGGCTACACCTTC

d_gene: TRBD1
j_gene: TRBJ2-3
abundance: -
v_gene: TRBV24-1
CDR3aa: CATSGNRGQGDGTDTQYF
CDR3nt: TGTGCCACCAGTGGAAATCGTGGACAGGGGGATGGCACAGATACGCAGTATTTT

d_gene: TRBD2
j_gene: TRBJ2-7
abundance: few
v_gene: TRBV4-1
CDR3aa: CASSQERVGLAGTYEQYF
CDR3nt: TGCGCCAGCAGCCAAGAACGTGTAGGACTAGCGGGAACGTACGAGCAGTACTTC

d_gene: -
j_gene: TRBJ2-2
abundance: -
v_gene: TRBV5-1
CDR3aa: CASSVLEGLAGELFF
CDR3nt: TGCGCCAGCAGCGTGCTGGAGGGGCTCGCCGGGGAGCTGTTTTTT

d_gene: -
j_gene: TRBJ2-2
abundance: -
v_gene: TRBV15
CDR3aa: CATSRGAGAEELFF
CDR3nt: TGTGCCACCAGCAGAGGGGCAGGGGCTGAGGAGCTGTTTTTT

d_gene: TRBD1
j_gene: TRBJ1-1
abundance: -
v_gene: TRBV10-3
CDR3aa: CAIAYRGTEAFF
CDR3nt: TGTGCCATAGCATACAGGGGGACTGAAGCTTTCTTT

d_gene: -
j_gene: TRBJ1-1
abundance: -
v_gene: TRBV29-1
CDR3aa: CSVEKGAFNTEAFF
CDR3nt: TGCAGCGTTGAAAAAGGGGCGTTTAACACTGAAGCTTTCTTT

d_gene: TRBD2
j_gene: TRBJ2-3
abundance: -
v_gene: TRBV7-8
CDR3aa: CASSKRGGLAVSTDTQYF
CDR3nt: TGTGCCAGCAGCAAAAGGGGTGGACTAGCAGTGAGCACAGATACGCAGTATTTT

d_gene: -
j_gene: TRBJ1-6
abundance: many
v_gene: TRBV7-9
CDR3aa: CASSLGRTGSSYNSPLHF
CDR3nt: TGTGCCAGCAGCTTAGGGCGTACGGGGAGCTCCTATAATTCACCCCTCCACTTT

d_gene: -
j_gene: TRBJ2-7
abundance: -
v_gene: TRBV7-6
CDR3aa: CASSSGYRVNEQYF
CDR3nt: TGTGCCAGCAGCTCCGGATACAGGGTAAACGAGCAGTACTTC

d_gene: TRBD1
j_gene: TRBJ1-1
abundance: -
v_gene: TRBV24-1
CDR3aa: CATSTGGKTEAFF
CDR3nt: TGTGCCACCAGTACAGGGGGCAAGACTGAAGCTTTCTTT

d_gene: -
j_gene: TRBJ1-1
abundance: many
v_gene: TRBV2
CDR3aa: CASSDTANTGAFF
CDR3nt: TGTGCCAGCAGTGACACAGCGAACACTGGAGCTTTCTTT

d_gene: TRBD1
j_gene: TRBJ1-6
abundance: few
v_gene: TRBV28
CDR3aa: CASSGTVSYNSPLHF
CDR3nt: TGTGCCAGCAGTGGGACAGTCTCCTATAATTCACCCCTCCACTTT

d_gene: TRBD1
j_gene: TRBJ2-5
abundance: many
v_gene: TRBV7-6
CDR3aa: CASSLADRDQETQYF
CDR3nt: TGTGCCAGCAGCTTAGCGGACAGGGACCAAGAGACCCAGTACTTC

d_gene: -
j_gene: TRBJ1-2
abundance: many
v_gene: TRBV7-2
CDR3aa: CASSTGDNYGYTF
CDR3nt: TGTGCCAGCAGTACAGGAGACAACTATGGCTACACCTTC

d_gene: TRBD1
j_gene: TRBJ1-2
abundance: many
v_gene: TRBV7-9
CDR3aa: CASSTMTGGYGYTF
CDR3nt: TGTGCCAGCAGCACGATGACAGGGGGCTATGGCTACACCTTC

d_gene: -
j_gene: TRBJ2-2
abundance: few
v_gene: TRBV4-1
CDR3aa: CASSQASRIGELFF
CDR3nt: TGCGCCAGCAGCCAAGCTTCGCGAATCGGGGAGCTGTTTTTT

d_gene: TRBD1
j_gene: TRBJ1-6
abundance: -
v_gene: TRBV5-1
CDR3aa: CASSQRTGSSPLHF
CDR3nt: TGCGCCAGCAGCCAAAGGACAGGGTCTTCACCCCTCCACTTT

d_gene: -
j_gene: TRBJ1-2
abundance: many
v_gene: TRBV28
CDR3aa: CASSLGGSYGYTF
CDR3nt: TGTGCCAGCAGTTTGGGGGGTTCCTATGGCTACACCTTC

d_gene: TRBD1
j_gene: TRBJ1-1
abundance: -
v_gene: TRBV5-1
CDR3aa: CASSYITGVNTEAFF
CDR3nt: TGCGCCAGCAGCTATATTACAGGGGTGAACACTGAAGCTTTCTTT

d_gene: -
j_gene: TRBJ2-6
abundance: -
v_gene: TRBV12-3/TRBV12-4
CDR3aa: CASSYSNDLLGAGANVLTF
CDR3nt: TGTGCCAGCAGTTACTCGAATGATCTTCTAGGGGCTGGGGCCAACGTCCTGACTTTC

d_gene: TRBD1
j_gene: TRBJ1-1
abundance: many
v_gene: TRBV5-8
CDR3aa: CASSLPGGASTEAFF
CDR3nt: TGTGCCAGCAGCTTACCAGGGGGCGCGAGCACTGAAGCTTTCTTT

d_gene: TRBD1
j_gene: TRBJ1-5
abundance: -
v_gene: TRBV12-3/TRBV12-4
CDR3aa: CASSVLVGQGPLIGQPQHF
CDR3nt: TGTGCCAGCAGTGTGTTAGTTGGACAGGGGCCGCTCATCGGTCAGCCCCAGCATTTT

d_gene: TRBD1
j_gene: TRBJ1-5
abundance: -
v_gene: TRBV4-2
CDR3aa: CASSPGMQGASNQPQHF
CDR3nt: TGTGCCAGCAGCCCGGGGATGCAGGGGGCGAGCAATCAGCCCCAGCATTTT

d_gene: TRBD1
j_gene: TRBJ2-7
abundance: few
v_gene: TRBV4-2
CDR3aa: CASSHSGTAPYEQYF
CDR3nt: TGTGCCAGCAGCCACTCCGGGACAGCGCCATACGAGCAGTACTTC

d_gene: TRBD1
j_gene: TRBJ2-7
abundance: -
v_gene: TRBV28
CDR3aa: CASSPAGTGGIHEQYF
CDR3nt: TGTGCCAGCAGTCCCGCCGGGACAGGGGGGATCCACGAGCAGTACTTC